This passage covers 9 T cell receptor delta chains from one sample sequenced in a study of γδ T cells in repeated Plasmodium falciparum infection. TCRdb called clones anew from the multiplex PCR reads with CATT. The table shows 85,000 to 90,000 delta-chain clones, with 1.4% occurring only once. Gammadelta T cells were flow-sorted from PBMC into Vgamma9/Vdelta2+ and Vdelta2-negative populations for bulk analysis. Material for sequencing was gamma-delta T cells from blood. The receptors derive from a pool of human donors (malaria-infected and uninfected, not separated).

A word on this clone: The TCRdb record carries a much larger clone's protein, which differs from this DNA's translation at residue 10; a read error is the likely cause, and the protein listed here is the DNA translation. The V gene is TRDV1, the J gene TRDJ1, with 8 bases lining up with TRDD3. The J gene was missing in TCRdb and was found by matching the end of the DNA to germline. Germline loops: CDR1 TSWWSYY, CDR2 QGS. This CDR3 has 19 amino acids. J gave up 0 bases and V 4 bases, and 16 bases lay outside the gene matches. The CDR3 loop is CALGVPLLGGRKYTDKLIF. The CDR3 bases are TGTGCTCTTGGGGTACCCCTACTGGGGGGTAGGAAGTACACCGATAAACTCATCTTT.

This clone was seen only a few times. TCRdb's listed protein matches a much larger clone and diverges from this DNA's translation at residue 4, likely through a read error; the protein shown comes from the DNA. This chain uses TRDV1 with TRDJ1, with no clear D. In the absence of a J gene in TCRdb, the DNA was matched to germline to assign it here. Germline CDR1 is TSWWSYY and CDR2 is QGS. This CDR3 comprises 19 residues. CDR3 residues: CALEEGSAARPRDTDKLIF. The CDR3 nucleotides read TGTGCTCTTGAGGAAGGCAGTGCCGCCCGGCCTAGGGACACCGATAAACTCATCTTT.

This clone was recorded a few times. One base separates it from a far larger clone, so it is likely a read error. The same CDR3 arises from other DNA sequences in this sample as well. V gene TRDV1 combines with J gene TRDJ1; D gene ambiguous. This CDR3 is 16 amino acids long. CDR1 TSWWSYY and CDR2 QGS come from the germline V gene. This CDR3 reads CALGDPLTGYTDKLIF. The CDR3 DNA follows: TGTGCTCTTGGGGACCCATTAACCGGGTACACCGATAAGCTCATCTTT.

This clone was seen more than once but under ten times. The protein that TCRdb holds for this DNA derives from a much larger clone and differs from the translated DNA at residue 17, which likely indicates a read error; the protein shown here is translated from the DNA. The rearrangement links TRDV2 to TRDJ3; 7 bases align to TRDD3. The J gene was missing in TCRdb and was found by matching the end of the DNA to germline. Germline CDR1 reads GEAIGNYY; CDR2 reads EKD. CDR3 length equals 20 residues. The CDR3 loop is CACDSWGSQESSWDTRLMFF. CDR3 DNA: TGTGCCTGTGACTCCTGGGGGTCGCAAGAGAGCTCCTGGGACACCCGACTGATGTTTTTC.

This clone was found many times. J is TRDJ1 and V is TRDV1; 11 nucleotides agree with TRDD3. Germline CDR1 is TSWWSYY and CDR2 is QGS. The CDR3 runs 25 residues. V dropped 0 bases and J dropped 0; count of bases not matched to a gene: 27. CDR3 sequence (DNA): TGTGCTCTTGGGGAACTCCCGTATCCTACCGGCAAAGAACTGGGGGATATCTCAGACACCGATAAACTCATCTTT. Translation: CALGELPYPTGKELGDISDTDKLIF.

This clone occurred a few times. It is likely a read error: a sequence one base away is far more abundant. Different DNA sequences within this sample yield the same CDR3. The V gene is TRDV1, the J gene TRDJ1; D is possibly TRDD2 or TRDD3 (9 bases each). This CDR3 spans 24 amino acids. V was shortened by 6 bases and J by 0 bases, with 41 bases between the two germline ends. Germline CDR1 is TSWWSYY and CDR2 is QGS. The CDR3 loop is CALGEFGRLPTPYTGGPDTDKLIF. In DNA, the CDR3 is TGTGCTCTTGGTGAATTTGGTCGCCTTCCTACTCCCTATACTGGGGGACCTGACACCGATAAACTCATCTTT.

This clone was detected a few times. This DNA translates differently at residue 8 from the TCRdb protein, which is that of a much larger clone; a read error is likely, and the protein shown is the DNA's own translation. The chain links TRDV1 to TRDJ4, with D possibly matching TRDD3 (6 bases). The CDR3 contains 22 residues. CDR1 is TSWWSYY, CDR2 QGS, per germline. V shed 0 bases and J shed 2 bases, with 34 bases lying between them. CDR3 DNA: TGTGCTCTTGGGGAACTCGAACTCCTATGTGCTCCGGGGGACGTTAGGGAAAGACCCCTGATCTTT. Protein sequence: CALGELELLCAPGDVRERPLIF.

This clone was found a few times. The mismatch at residue 11 between this DNA's translation and the TCRdb protein of a much larger clone likely reflects a read error; the protein shown is translated from the DNA. This chain connects TRDV1 to TRDJ3; D possibly matches TRDD2 or TRDD3 (5 bases each). The J gene, missing from TCRdb, was assigned here through DNA to germline matching. The CDR3 sequence is 16 residues long. CDR1 is TSWWSYY, CDR2 QGS, per germline. This CDR3 is CALNLRHTWDIRQMFF. DNA of the CDR3: TGTGCTCTAAACCTACGGCACACCTGGGACATCCGACAGATGTTTTTC.

This clone was seen more than once but under ten times. The genes are TRDV1 and TRDJ1, with TRDD3 identical over 8 bases. TCRdb does not report a J gene; here it was assigned by matching the DNA to germline references. Per the germline V gene, CDR1 is TSWWSYY and CDR2 is QGS. V was clipped by 2 bases and J by 2 bases; unmatched bases: 19. The CDR3 totals 20 residues. CDR3 sequence: CALGEIPPAGGYCQTDKLIF. CDR3 nucleotides: TGTGCTCTTGGGGAAATCCCCCCGGCGGGGGGATATTGTCAGACCGATAAACTCATCTTT.